The 3 T cell receptor beta chains presented below share a single source sample, sequenced in a study of OX40 agonist ivuxolimab in advanced cancers. The data were produced by immunoSEQ multiplex PCR, yet TCRdb's version contains in-frame clones alone and is incomplete. The data contain some 80,000 clones, just over 90% of them singletons. The sample was CD4+ or CD8+ T cells sorted from blood, taken in a trial of the OX40 agonist ivuxolimab. The receptor set was obtained from an adult with an advanced solid tumor such as melanoma, head and neck, liver or kidney cancer.

V is TRBV28 and J is TRBJ2-7; either TRBD1 or TRBD2 may fit D (5 bases each). Trimming removed 6 bases from V and 5 bases from J, with 11 bases in between. This CDR3 has 12 residues. Looked up from germline, CDR1 is MDHEN and CDR2 is SYDVKM. The CDR3 loop is CASSWGPNEQYF. The DNA of the CDR3 is TGTGCCAGCAGCTGGGGACCAAACGAGCAGTACTTC.

This clone has only one observation. This chain uses TRBV7-9 with TRBJ2-2; D not resolved. The CDR3 length is 13 residues. The germline V gene has CDR1 SEHNR and CDR2 FQNEAQ (reference sequence). V was shortened by 1 base and J by 5 bases, with 5 bases between the two germline ends. The CDR3 here is CASSLGKTGELFF. The CDR3 DNA reads as TGTGCCAGCAGCTTAGGGAAAACCGGGGAGCTGTTTTTT.

The chain has TRBV7-8 and TRBJ2-6; D ambiguous. This CDR3 spans 15 amino acids. V gave up 0 bases and J gave up 2 bases, with 5 bases separating them. CDR1 and CDR2 from the germline V gene are SGHVS and FQNEAQ. CDR3 DNA sequence: TGTGCCAGCAGCTTAGCGGGGACTGGGGCCAACGTCCTGACTTTC. Translation: CASSLAGTGANVLTF.